One T cell receptor beta chain is described in this entry. Its target is unknown. These data are taken from a study of Ad26.COV2.S vaccination and SARS-CoV-2 variants. Study context: Ad26.COV2.S given intramuscularly, once or twice 56 days apart. Study-level results: Total T cell responses were possibly underestimated by TCR breadth and depth analyses.

As for treatment: some 19 received Ad26.COV2.S at low or high dose, single or two shots; 5 received placebo; per-sample allocation not given. The samples were gathered on day 63 after the first injection of vaccine or placebo. TCRdb keeps only in-frame clones here, not all; method: immunoSEQ multiplex PCR. The table shows hundreds of thousands of clones, with roughly nine tenths occurring only once. The TCR comes from a person between 18 and 65 years old who received the Ad26.COV2.S COVID-19 vaccine or a placebo. Here the sequenced sample was peripheral blood, taken in a trial of Ad26.COV2.S vaccine versus placebo.

The CDR3 region has the DNA TGTGCCAGCAGCGTAGCCAGCTATGGCTACACCTTC. Residues: CASSVASYGYTF. V and J are TRBV9 and TRBJ1-2; D is uncertain. The CDR3 has 12 residues. V lost 0 bases to trimming and J lost 4 bases, with 4 bases between them. Germline assignment: CDR1 SGDLS and CDR2 YYNGEE. The full variable domain, completed using reference TRBV9 and TRBJ1-2, is DSGVTQTPKHLITATGQRVTLRCSPRSGDLSVYWYQQSLDQGLQFLIQYYNGEERAKGNILERFSAQQFPDLHSELNLSSLELGDSALYFCASSVASYGYTFGSGTRLTVV.